The source of this T cell receptor (beta chain) is a study of cytomegalovirus exposure and HLA in healthy donors. The study, taken as a whole, reports: It was reportedly the case that the classifier diagnosed cytomegalovirus status with high specificity and sensitivity.

PCR primers comprised 60 Vbeta and 13 Jbeta primers. TCRdb's copy holds only in-frame clones and misses some; the assay was immunoSEQ multiplex PCR. The data hold around 74,000 clones, with about four fifths observed a single time. The CDR3 spans 12 residues. The germline V and J ends were trimmed by 6 bases and 7 bases, with 10 bases remaining between them. Germline V lookup: CDR1 KGHSH, CDR2 LQKENI. Points on this clone: As yet, its antigen is unknown.

J is TRBJ2-1 and V is TRBV18, with a possible D match to TRBD1 (6 bases). This TCR derives from a man between 40 and 49 years old in good health and CMV-seronegative. Sample: PBMCs. The CDR3 spells CASSPDRNEQFF. The CDR3 nucleotides are TGTGCCAGCTCCCCCGACAGGAATGAGCAGTTCTTC.